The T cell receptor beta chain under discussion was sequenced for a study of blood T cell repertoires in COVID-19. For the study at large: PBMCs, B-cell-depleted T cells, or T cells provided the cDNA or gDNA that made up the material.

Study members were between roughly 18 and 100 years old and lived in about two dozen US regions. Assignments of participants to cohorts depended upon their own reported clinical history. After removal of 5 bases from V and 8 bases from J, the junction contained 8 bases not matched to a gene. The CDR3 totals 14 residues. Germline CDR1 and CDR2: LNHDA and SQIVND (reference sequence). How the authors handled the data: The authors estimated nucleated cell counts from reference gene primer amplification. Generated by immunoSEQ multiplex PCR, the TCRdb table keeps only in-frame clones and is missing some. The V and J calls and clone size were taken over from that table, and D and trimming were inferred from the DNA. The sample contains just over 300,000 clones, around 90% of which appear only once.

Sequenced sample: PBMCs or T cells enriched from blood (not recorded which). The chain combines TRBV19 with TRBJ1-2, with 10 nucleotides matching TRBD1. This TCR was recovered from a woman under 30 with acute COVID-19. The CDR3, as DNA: TGTGCCAGTAGTGTCCCCGGGACAGGGGTCGGCTACACCTTC. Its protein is CASSVPGTGVGYTF.